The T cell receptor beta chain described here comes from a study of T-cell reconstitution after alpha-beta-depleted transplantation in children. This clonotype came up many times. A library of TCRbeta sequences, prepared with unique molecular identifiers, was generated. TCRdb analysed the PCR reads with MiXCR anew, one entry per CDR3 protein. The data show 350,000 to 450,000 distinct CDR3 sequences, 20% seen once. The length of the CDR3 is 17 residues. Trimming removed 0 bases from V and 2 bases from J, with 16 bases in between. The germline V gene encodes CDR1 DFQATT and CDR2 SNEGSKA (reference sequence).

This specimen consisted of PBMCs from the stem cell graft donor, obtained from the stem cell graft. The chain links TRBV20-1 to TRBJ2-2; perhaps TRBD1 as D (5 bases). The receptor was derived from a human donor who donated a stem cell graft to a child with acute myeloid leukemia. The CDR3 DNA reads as TGCAGTGCTAGAGATCTTTTTGGGGCCCCTAACACCGGGGAGCTGTTTTTT. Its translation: CSARDLFGAPNTGELFF.